This T cell receptor beta chain emerged from a study of CD8 T cells in Susac syndrome. Study at large: Of the sequenced Susac syndrome patients, more than 5 had active disease and roughly eight were in remission. General study findings and limits: The study's TCR sequencing and HLA analysis drew on a certain number of individuals. That number was acknowledged as relatively small.

CDR3 length: 14 residues. The J segment lost 4 bases and the V segment lost 1 base, leaving 4 bases of the junction unmatched. Germline V gene lookup returns CDR1 DFQATT and CDR2 SNEGSKA (reference sequence). As to this clonotype: Its antigen remains unknown.

The authors reverse transcribed roughly 0.5 to 1 ug RNA with random hexamers. Multiplex immunoSEQ PCR targeted 54 Vbeta and 13 Jbeta TCR beta segments. Via MiXCR, TCRdb re-called the immunoSEQ multiplex PCR reads, giving one row per CDR3 protein. Of under 250,000 distinct CDR3 sequences listed, about 94% are singletons. The study sequenced TCR beta in blood CD8+ and CD4+ T cells. This clonotype originated in a human donor with Susac syndrome. This chain links TRBV20-1 with TRBJ1-2; 9 bases map to TRBD1. Sequencing input: CD4+ T cells from PBMCs. The CDR3 nucleotides are TGCAGTGCTAGAGGACAGGGGGACGGCTATGGCTACACCTTC. It is translated as CSARGQGDGYGYTF.